This T cell receptor beta chain was captured in a study of blood T cell repertoires in COVID-19. Clinical history reported by participants formed the basis on which cohorts were assigned. TCRdb's copy holds only in-frame clones and misses some; the assay was immunoSEQ multiplex PCR. Of about 380,000 clones detected, 88% appear once; the ten largest clones hold 1.2%. The table lists this clone with a few counts. Per germline, CDR1 LGHNA and CDR2 YSLEER. This CDR3 spans 15 amino acids. With 0 bases removed from V and 7 bases from J, the gap between germline ends came to 15 bases. This clonotype was obtained from a woman in her late teens or twenties who had recovered from COVID-19. The rearrangement uses TRBV4-3 and TRBJ1-2; tentative D call: TRBD1 (6 bases). Sequencing was done on a sample of PBMCs or T cells enriched from blood (not recorded which). The CDR3 here is CASSQDPQGGSGYTF. CDR3 DNA: TGCGCCAGCAGCCAAGATCCACAGGGTGGGTCTGGCTACACCTTC.